This T cell receptor beta chain comes out of a study of T cell responses to AZD1222 COVID-19 vaccine. Points from the study as a whole: Rises in breadth and depth of Spike-specific TCRs came after two AZD1222 doses.

For this clone: Its specificity is unknown.

The trim removed 6 bases at V and 3 bases at J, leaving 7 bases unmatched. Per germline, CDR1 MDHEN and CDR2 SYDVKM. The CDR3 covers 14 residues. Profiled with immunoSEQ multiplex PCR; TCRdb holds only in-frame clones, not every one. This table holds about 55,000 clones, around 92% found once. The chain uses TRBV28 and TRBJ2-7; TRBD1 agrees at 8 bases. The receptor was isolated from an adult in good health. The sample in question was peripheral blood, obtained on day 0 of AZD1222 vaccination. The CDR3 DNA sequence: TGTGCCAGCAGCACCGGGACAGGAAACTACGAGCAGTACTTC. Protein: CASSTGTGNYEQYF.